What follows are 27 T cell receptor beta chains derived from one specimen sequenced in a study of blood T cell repertoires in COVID-19. Data came from immunoSEQ multiplex PCR; TCRdb stores just in-frame clones and leaves some out. The sample yields roughly 290,000 clones, around 90% seen once. The sequencing sample was made of PBMCs or T cells enriched from blood (not recorded which). These receptors originate from a woman aged 35 to 49 who had recovered from COVID-19.

The rearrangement uses TRBV6-2 or TRBV6-3 and TRBJ2-1; 14 bases are shared with TRBD2. V gave up 6 bases and J gave up 4 bases; unmatched junction bases: 11. The germline CDR1 and CDR2 sequences are MNHEY and SVGEGT. The CDR3 covers 18 residues. The chain's CDR3 is CASSQTGTSGSWYNEQFF. CDR3 in DNA: TGTGCCAGCAGCCAAACCGGGACTAGCGGGAGTTGGTACAATGAGCAGTTCTTC.

V and J are TRBV18 and TRBJ1-2, with D tentatively TRBD1 (5 bases). Germline V gene data show CDR1 as KGHSH and CDR2 as LQKENI. V was pared by 2 bases and J by 2 bases, with 18 bases between. The CDR3 extends over 17 amino acids. CDR3 loop: CASSPYPIMDTNYGYTF. The CDR3 DNA is TGTGCCAGCTCACCATATCCGATAATGGACACAAACTATGGCTACACCTTC.

This clone was observed once. The chain employs TRBV6-2 or TRBV6-3 and TRBJ1-1; D gene unclear. V was pared by 4 bases and J by 2 bases, with 14 bases between. CDR3 length: 15 residues. Germline values: CDR1 MNHEY, CDR2 SVGEGT. CDR3 sequence: CASSSTAKRNTEAFF. CDR3 in DNA: TGTGCCAGCAGTTCTACCGCCAAGAGAAACACTGAAGCTTTCTTT.

V is TRBV27 and J is TRBJ2-1; possibly TRBD1 for D (6 bases). The germline V and J ends were trimmed by 3 bases and 3 bases, with 27 bases remaining between them. This CDR3 contains 20 residues. The germline V gene has CDR1 MNHEY and CDR2 SMNVEV (reference sequence). The CDR3 reads CASSLVYGGPGTQLYNEQFF. CDR3 sequence (DNA): TGTGCCAGCAGTTTGGTTTACGGAGGCCCCGGGACACAACTCTACAATGAGCAGTTCTTC.

This chain's CDR3 is CASKRERPSYEQYF. In DNA form, the CDR3 reads TGTGCCAGCAAGAGGGAGCGGCCCTCCTACGAGCAGTACTTC. This chain connects TRBV2 to TRBJ2-7; tentatively, D is TRBD2 (5 bases). Trimming pared 7 bases from V and 0 bases from J, leaving 13 bases between. This CDR3 comprises 14 residues. CDR1 and CDR2 from the germline V gene are SNHLY and FYNNEI.

The CDR3 DNA is TGTGCCAGCAGTAGAACAGAAAACACCATATATTTT. Its protein is CASSRTENTIYF. J is TRBJ1-3 and V is TRBV12-3 or TRBV12-4; no clear D. V was trimmed by 5 bases and J by 6 bases, leaving 8 bases between them. The CDR3 runs 12 residues.

The chain employs TRBV11-2 and TRBJ2-1; TRBD2 matches at 7 bases. V was pared by 2 bases and J by 9 bases, with 13 bases of the junction left unmatched. There are 16 residues in the CDR3. Per germline, CDR1 SGHAT and CDR2 FQNNGV. The chain's CDR3 is CASSLMGGSFLGEQFF. The CDR3 nucleotides read TGTGCCAGCAGCTTAATGGGCGGGAGCTTTTTGGGTGAGCAGTTCTTC.

This chain connects TRBV11-2 to TRBJ2-2; 9 nucleotides align to TRBD1. The CDR3 length is 17 residues. Trimming at V came to 3 bases and at J to 0 bases, leaving 5 bases not matched to a gene. Per germline, CDR1 SGHAT and CDR2 FQNNGV. Here the CDR3 reads CASSLDRGLPNTGELFF. The CDR3 DNA sequence: TGTGCCAGCAGCTTGGACAGGGGCCTACCGAACACCGGGGAGCTGTTTTTT.

This clone was observed a few times. The chain recombines TRBV4-3 with TRBJ2-1; 9 bases agree with TRBD1. CDR1 is LGHNA and CDR2 is YSLEER in the germline V gene. Trimming at V came to 0 bases and at J to 1 base, leaving 4 bases not matched to a gene. There are 17 residues in the CDR3. The CDR3 sequence is CASSQDLGQGSYNEQFF. The CDR3 nucleotides read TGCGCCAGCAGCCAAGATCTAGGACAGGGGTCCTACAATGAGCAGTTCTTC.

This chain links TRBV15 with TRBJ2-7; 7 bases map to TRBD1. CDR1 and CDR2 (germline): LNHNV, YYDKDF (reference sequence). Germline trimming cut 0 bases from V and 2 bases from J; bases unmatched to any gene: 10. The CDR3 is 17 amino acids. Here the CDR3 reads CATSRDRVLGTAYEQYF. Here the CDR3 DNA reads TGTGCCACCAGCAGAGATCGAGTACTGGGGACAGCCTACGAGCAGTACTTC.

The chain joins TRBV3-1 (or the pseudogene TRBV3-2) to TRBJ1-1; D remains unclear. Germline-derived CDR1 and CDR2 are LGHDT and YNNKEL (reference sequence). V was cut by 1 base and J by 5 bases, with 11 bases left in between. This CDR3 has 14 residues. The DNA for the CDR3 is TGTGCCAGCAGCCAAGGAATTTCGAGTACTGAAGCTTTCTTT. Translated: CASSQGISSTEAFF.

In its sample, this clone was seen a few times. In DNA form, the CDR3 reads TGTGCTAGTGGTTTGGTCCGGGTGACTAGCGGGACCCAAAGCTCCTACGAGCAGTACTTC. It encodes CASGLVRVTSGTQSSYEQYF. This chain joins TRBV12-5 and TRBJ2-7; 11 nucleotides align to TRBD2. This CDR3 contains 20 residues. V lost 0 bases and J lost 0; bases outside the gene matches: 13. Per the germline V gene, CDR1 is LGHNT and CDR2 is FRNRAP.

The V gene is TRBV11-2, the J gene TRBJ2-2; TRBD1 matches 9 bases. This CDR3 has 14 amino acids. The V gene end was trimmed by 5 bases and the J gene end by 5 bases; junction bases not matched to a gene: 3. CDR1 and CDR2 (germline): SGHAT, FQNNGV. The CDR3 protein is CASSPGQGTGELFF. CDR3 bases: TGTGCCAGCAGCCCCGGACAGGGGACCGGGGAGCTGTTTTTT.

This chain links TRBV6-5 with TRBJ2-7, with D possibly matching TRBD2 (6 bases). Germline CDR1 and CDR2: MNHEY and SVGAGI. CDR3 length equals 14 residues. Trimming stripped 6 bases from V and 3 bases from J, with 15 bases between. The CDR3 region has the DNA TGTGCCAGCAGCGCAGGGAGGCTCCTCTACGAGCAGTACTTC. Translating gives CASSAGRLLYEQYF.

V gene TRBV3-1 (or the pseudogene TRBV3-2) combines with J gene TRBJ2-5; TRBD2 matches at 7 bases. Germline CDR1 reads LGHDT; CDR2 reads YNNKEL (reference sequence). The CDR3 has 15 residues. Trimming cost V 5 bases and J 0 bases; bases outside gene matches: 6. The chain's CDR3 is CASSNYGLDQETQYF. CDR3 sequence (DNA): TGTGCCAGCAGCAATTACGGACTAGACCAAGAGACCCAGTACTTC.

The rearrangement joins TRBV18 to TRBJ1-5; weak D call: TRBD1 (5 bases). The V and J ends lost 3 bases and 1 base respectively, with 13 bases between them. The CDR3 sequence is 16 residues long. Germline V CDR1 and CDR2: KGHSH, LQKENI. This CDR3 is CASSPRQTESNQPQHF. CDR3 nucleotides: TGTGCCAGCTCACCCCGACAGACAGAGAGCAATCAGCCCCAGCATTTT.

The chain uses TRBV30 and TRBJ1-1; D is unclear. V shed 1 base and J shed 0 bases, with 9 bases lying between them. Germline V gives CDR1 GTSNPN, CDR2 SVGIG (reference sequence). CDR3 length: 14 amino acids. The CDR3 reads CAWSARRLNTEAFF. As DNA, the CDR3 is TGTGCCTGGAGTGCTCGGCGGTTGAACACTGAAGCTTTCTTT.

For this clone: No conserved phenylalanine or tryptophan is present at the end of the CDR3, so a read error is the likely explanation. The limits of the CDR3 on the DNA are not certain, so only TCRdb's listed CDR3 is given. The chain employs TRBV7-9 and TRBJ1-2; TRBD1, as called in the table, went unchecked against the DNA. Per the germline V gene, CDR1 is SEHNR and CDR2 is FQNEAQ (reference sequence). Including both end residues, the CDR3 is 16 amino acids long. The CDR3 protein is CASSLGATGTGPAFGV.

The chain has TRBV28 and TRBJ1-5; D is perhaps TRBD1 (5 bases). Germline V gene data show CDR1 as MDHEN and CDR2 as SYDVKM. This CDR3 is 14 amino acids long. The V end lost 5 bases, the J end lost 3 bases, and 11 bases lay between the germline ends. CDR3 sequence reads: CASSLGHPNQPQHF. In DNA, the CDR3 is TGTGCCAGCAGTCTCGGACACCCCAATCAGCCCCAGCATTTT. Together with reference TRBV28 and TRBJ1-5, the CDR3 gives the full variable domain: DVKVTQSSRYLVKRTGEKVFLECVQDMDHENMFWYRQDPGLGLRLIYFSYDVKMKEKGDIPEGYSVSREKKERFSLILESASTNQTSMYLCASSLGHPNQPQHFGDGTRLSIL.

This clone turned up a few times. J is TRBJ1-5 and V is TRBV19, with 9 bases fitting TRBD1. This CDR3 is 15 amino acids long. The germline V gene encodes CDR1 LNHDA and CDR2 SQIVND (reference sequence). Trimming removed 5 bases from V and 7 bases from J; junction bases left unmatched: 9. This chain's CDR3 is CASSRTDRGGQPQHF. The CDR3 DNA follows: TGTGCCAGTAGTCGCACGGACAGGGGAGGCCAGCCCCAGCATTTT.

The chain carries TRBV10-3 and TRBJ2-5; 11 bases match TRBD2. The germline V gene encodes CDR1 ENHRY and CDR2 SYGVKD. The length of the CDR3 is 15 residues. V lost 5 bases and J lost 5; bases outside the gene matches: 7. CDR3 loop: CAISPGTSGGETQYF. For the CDR3, the DNA is TGTGCCATCAGTCCAGGGACTAGCGGTGGGGAGACCCAGTACTTC.

The chain is built from TRBV4-1 and TRBJ2-7, with 11 bases that match TRBD2. Germline CDR1 is MGHRA and CDR2 is YSYEKL. This CDR3 comprises 19 residues. Trimming cost V 4 bases and J 0 bases; bases outside gene matches: 14. The CDR3 loop reads CASSPLPSGTSGVSYEQYF. CDR3 sequence (DNA): TGCGCCAGCAGCCCCCTACCAAGCGGGACTAGCGGAGTCTCCTACGAGCAGTACTTC.

V and J are TRBV7-3 and TRBJ2-1, with a tentative D call TRBD2 (5 bases). Germline V gene data show CDR1 as SGHTA and CDR2 as FQGTGA. The CDR3 is 15 residues long. V was clipped by 4 bases and J by 7 bases, with 17 bases between them. CDR3 bases: TGTGCCAGCAGCTCCACCGGGATGATACGAAATGAGCAGTTCTTC. It is translated as CASSSTGMIRNEQFF. Full variable domain (outside the CDR3, taken from reference TRBV7-3 and TRBJ2-1): GAGVSQTPSNKVTEKGKYVELRCDPISGHTALYWYRQSLGQGPEFLIYFQGTGAADDSGLPNDRFFAVRPEGSVSTLKIQRTERGDSAVYLCASSSTGMIRNEQFFGPGTRLTVL.

The chain employs TRBV28 and TRBJ2-7; D is ambiguous. Germline V gene data show CDR1 as MDHEN and CDR2 as SYDVKM. V was cut by 8 bases and J by 1 base, with 12 bases left in between. The CDR3 runs to 13 residues. CDR3 sequence: CASSDLSSYEQYF. In DNA form, the CDR3 reads TGTGCCAGCTCAGACTTAAGTTCCTACGAGCAGTACTTC.

V gene TRBV11-2 combines with J gene TRBJ2-6, with D possibly being TRBD2 (6 bases). The germline V gene encodes CDR1 SGHAT and CDR2 FQNNGV. There are 14 residues in the CDR3. Trimming left V 3 bases short and J 3 bases short, with 6 bases between. CDR3 amino acids: CASSLGLGANVLTF. In nucleotides, the CDR3 is TGTGCCAGCAGCTTGGGACTTGGGGCCAACGTCCTGACTTTC.

This chain connects TRBV5-1 to TRBJ2-2, with D possibly matching TRBD1 (6 bases). Germline V gene sequence: CDR1 SGHRS, CDR2 YFSETQ. The CDR3 has 14 amino acids. The V and J ends lost 4 bases and 4 bases respectively, with 11 bases between them. The CDR3 here is CASSLIGGTGELFF. The CDR3 DNA is TGCGCCAGCAGCCTCATAGGGGGCACCGGGGAGCTGTTTTTT.

The chain recombines TRBV3-1 (or the pseudogene TRBV3-2) with TRBJ1-2; tentatively, D is TRBD1 (5 bases). The ends were cut back, 4 bases at V and 4 bases at J, with 10 bases in the middle. Germline V CDR1 and CDR2: LGHDT, YNNKEL (reference sequence). This CDR3 has 13 amino acids. The CDR3 sequence is CASSRKGAYGYTF. Written as DNA, the CDR3 is TGTGCCAGCAGCCGCAAAGGGGCCTATGGCTACACCTTC.